A selection of T cell receptor beta chains follows, all from one sample in a study of blood T cell repertoires in COVID-19. Repertoires were generated with immunoSEQ multiplex PCR, while TCRdb's copy carries only in-frame clones and drops some. The table includes about 150,000 clones, about 85% detected once. Sequenced input: peripheral blood. These receptors came from a woman aged 55-70 years with COVID-19, enrolled during active disease. The CDR3 runs from the conserved cysteine through the conserved F or W. The D gene is left open where the match is weak. Clone size is shown for a subset of rows, as once, few, many or a class of expanded clone.

d_call	v_call	j_call	clone_size	cdr3_nt	cdr3_aa
NA	TRBV30	TRBJ1-1	NA	TGTGCCTGGAGCGGAGGATCTATCCGCCCTGAAGCTTTCTTT	CAWSGGSIRPEAFF
TRBD2	TRBV18	TRBJ2-5	NA	TGTGCCAGCTCACCACCTAGCGGGGCAGGGGCCCAGTACTTC	CASSPPSGAGAQYF
NA	TRBV21-1	TRBJ2-4	NA	TGTGCCAGCAGCAAAGGAACAGGGTCGGTTGGCAAAAACATTCAGTACTTC	CASSKGTGSVGKNIQYF
TRBD1	TRBV27	TRBJ2-4	NA	TGTGCCAGCTCTACCATAGGACAGGGCTACTCGGTAGCCAAAAACATTCAGTACTTC	CASSTIGQGYSVAKNIQYF
NA	TRBV5-1	TRBJ1-1	NA	TGCGCCAGCAGCTTGAAGCAATTGAACACTGAAGCTTTCTTT	CASSLKQLNTEAFF
TRBD1	TRBV18	TRBJ1-2	NA	TGTGCCAGCTCACCCGGGACAGGGCCTAGGGGTGGCTACACCTTC	CASSPGTGPRGGYTF
NA	TRBV7-9	TRBJ1-5	NA	TGTGCCAGCAGCCCTATAACCAGCAATCAGCCCCAGCATTTT	CASSPITSNQPQHF
NA	TRBV7-9	TRBJ2-3	NA	TGTGCCAGCAGCTTAGGACAGGCGGCTATTAGCACAGATACGCAGTATTTT	CASSLGQAAISTDTQYF
NA	TRBV2	TRBJ1-1	NA	TGTGCCAGCAATTATCAGGGTACGGGCACTGAAGCTTTCTTT	CASNYQGTGTEAFF
NA	TRBV19	TRBJ1-1	NA	TGTGCCAGTAGTATAGGAGGGCTGGCAGCTTTCTTT	CASSIGGLAAFF
TRBD1	TRBV11-2	TRBJ1-6	NA	TGTGCCAGCAGCCCCCTGGGACAGAGCTCCTATAATTCACCCCTCCACTTT	CASSPLGQSSYNSPLHF
TRBD1	TRBV30	TRBJ1-4	NA	TGTGCCTGGCGACAGGGGGCAGCTAATGAAAAACTGTTTTTT	CAWRQGAANEKLFF
NA	TRBV3-1/TRBV3-2	TRBJ1-1	NA	TGTGCCAGCAGCCAAGATTGGAGGGGGAACACTGAAGCTTTCTTT	CASSQDWRGNTEAFF
NA	TRBV6-5	TRBJ1-6	few	TGTGCCAGCAGTATACAGGGATTTAATTCACCCCTCCACTTT	CASSIQGFNSPLHF
NA	TRBV10-2	TRBJ2-2	NA	TGCGCCAGCAGATTGACAAGCCTCAACACCGGGGAGCTGTTTTTT	CASRLTSLNTGELFF
NA	TRBV3-1/TRBV3-2	TRBJ2-1	NA	TGTGCCAGCAGCCAAGATCTTGGCAGGGGAACCGGGACTACCAATGAGCAGTTCTTC	CASSQDLGRGTGTTNEQFF
NA	TRBV5-1	TRBJ1-5	NA	TGCCCGCCGGGGGGGAGTAATCAGCCCCAGCATTTT	CPPGGSNQPQHF
TRBD1	TRBV5-1	TRBJ1-4	NA	TGCGCCAGCAGCTCCCAACCCCAGGGACAGGGAAGAGGAATTAATGAAAAACTGTTTTTT	CASSSQPQGQGRGINEKLFF
NA	TRBV14	TRBJ1-3	NA	TGTGCCAGCAGCCAAGATCTAGGTCACGCCGTATCTGGAAACACCATATATTTT	CASSQDLGHAVSGNTIYF
NA	TRBV11-2	TRBJ1-4	few	TGTGCCAGCAGCCCCGGGTCTTATAATGAAAAACTGTTTTTT	CASSPGSYNEKLFF
TRBD2	TRBV15	TRBJ2-5	once	TGTGCCACCAGCAGAGCCACTTCGGGACTAGTGCCGGAGACCCAGTACTTC	CATSRATSGLVPETQYF
TRBD1	TRBV9	TRBJ1-2	once	TGTGCCAGCAGCGCACTTCACGTTGGACAGGGGGATGGCTACACCTTC	CASSALHVGQGDGYTF
NA	TRBV3-1/TRBV3-2	TRBJ1-2	NA	TGTGCCAGCAGCCTACTGGGCAATGGCTACACCTTC	CASSLLGNGYTF
NA	TRBV5-1	TRBJ2-7	NA	TGCGCCAGCAGCTTGTTGCGGGGCTCCTACGAGCAGTACTTC	CASSLLRGSYEQYF
TRBD1	TRBV7-9	TRBJ1-5	NA	TGTGCCAGCAGCCCCCCCGGGACAGGGAGCAATCAGCCCCAGCATTTT	CASSPPGTGSNQPQHF
NA	TRBV6-6	TRBJ1-5	NA	TGTGCCAGCAGTTACGCGAGGAGCAATCAGCCCCAGCATTTT	CASSYARSNQPQHF
NA	TRBV15	TRBJ2-5	NA	TGTGCCACCAGCAGCCAGGGGCCCGTGGGGACCCAGTACTTC	CATSSQGPVGTQYF
NA	TRBV15	TRBJ1-3	NA	TGTGCCACCAGCAGAGATCTTGTTTTTGGAAACACCATATATTTT	CATSRDLVFGNTIYF
NA	TRBV29-1	TRBJ2-3	NA	TGCAGCGTTGGCCAGTTATCCACAGATACGCAGTATTTT	CSVGQLSTDTQYF
NA	TRBV6-6	TRBJ1-2	NA	TGTGCCAGCAGCCCAACAGGCGACTATGGCTACACCTTC	CASSPTGDYGYTF
NA	TRBV18	TRBJ2-7	NA	TGTGCCAGCTCCCCCGGGACTGGAACCTACGAGCAGTACTTC	CASSPGTGTYEQYF
NA	TRBV2	TRBJ1-2	NA	TGTGCCAGCACCGAGACAGGACGAAAGGGTCTCTATGGCTACACCTTC	CASTETGRKGLYGYTF
NA	TRBV6-6	TRBJ1-1	NA	TGTGCCAGCAGTTACTCCCTCAGCACTGAAGCTTTCTTT	CASSYSLSTEAFF
NA	TRBV9	TRBJ2-7	NA	TGTGCCAGCAGCGTAGAGGTTGACAGATCCTACGAGCAGTACTTC	CASSVEVDRSYEQYF
NA	TRBV2	TRBJ1-1	few	TGTGCCAGCAGTCGGAGGGTGGACACTGAAGCTTTCTTT	CASSRRVDTEAFF
TRBD1	TRBV30	TRBJ2-6	NA	TGTGCCTGGGGGACAGGGGTTTACTCTGGGGCCAACGTCCTGACTTTC	CAWGTGVYSGANVLTF
NA	TRBV5-6	TRBJ2-4	NA	TGTGCCAGCAGCGCGCTCGTGGCGGGAGCCAAAAACATTCAGTACTTC	CASSALVAGAKNIQYF
NA	TRBV23-1	TRBJ1-3	NA	TGCGCCCTTAGGGACTTTCACTCTGGAAACACCATATATTTT	CALRDFHSGNTIYF
TRBD2	TRBV13	TRBJ2-3	NA	TGTGCCAGCAGCTTTGGACTAGCGGGAGTTATGAGCACGTATTTT	CASSFGLAGVMSTYF
TRBD1	TRBV9	TRBJ1-2	NA	TGTGCCAGCAGCGTAGGGGACAGGGGTAACTATGGCTACACCTTC	CASSVGDRGNYGYTF
NA	TRBV5-1	TRBJ1-3	few	TGCGCCAGCAGCTTGGCCGGAGGGACCGGTGGAAACACCATATATTTT	CASSLAGGTGGNTIYF
NA	TRBV7-8	TRBJ1-1	NA	TGTGCCAGCAGCCTAACCGACAGTATCCCTGAAGCTTTCTTT	CASSLTDSIPEAFF
NA	TRBV15	TRBJ2-1	NA	TGTGCCACCAGCAGAGGGGGAATGGTAGCGAAATACAATGAGCAGTTCTTC	CATSRGGMVAKYNEQFF
TRBD2	TRBV6-5	TRBJ2-5	NA	TGTGCCAGCGGCCTAGCGGGGGTAGGAGAGACCCAGTACTTC	CASGLAGVGETQYF
TRBD1	TRBV12-3/TRBV12-4	TRBJ1-2	NA	TGTGCCAGCAGTCGTGATCACAGGGGTGGCTACACCTTC	CASSRDHRGGYTF
NA	TRBV30	TRBJ1-2	NA	TGTGCCTGGAGTGTTTCCGGTTATGGCTACACCTTC	CAWSVSGYGYTF
NA	TRBV7-8	TRBJ1-4	NA	TGTGCCAGCAGCTTCGACAGATTTCAGGAAAAACTGTTTTTT	CASSFDRFQEKLFF
TRBD2	TRBV4-1	TRBJ2-3	NA	TGCGCCAGCAGCCAAGCCCACCCCAATCTAGCGGGAGATGAGGATACGCAGTATTTT	CASSQAHPNLAGDEDTQYF
TRBD1	TRBV15	TRBJ1-5	NA	TGTGCCACCAGCAGAGTCGCGACAGGGAATCAGCCCCAGCATTTT	CATSRVATGNQPQHF
TRBD1	TRBV18	TRBJ1-5	NA	TGTGCCAGCTCACGAGGGGGACAGGGGACGACCCAGCATTTT	CASSRGGQGTTQHF
NA	TRBV2	TRBJ1-1	few	TGTGCCAGCAGTGAGGCGGAGAGAATGAACACTGAAGCTTTCTTT	CASSEAERMNTEAFF
NA	TRBV7-2	TRBJ1-6	NA	TGTGCCAGCAAGGGGGGGAGTACCTATAATTCACCCCTCCACTTT	CASKGGSTYNSPLHF
NA	TRBV6-5	TRBJ2-1	NA	TGTGCCAGCAAGGAACAGCACTCCTACAATGAGCAGTTCTTC	CASKEQHSYNEQFF